This is a list of T cell receptor beta chains from one sample in a study of identical twins. Each CDR3 protein gets one entry after TCRdb re-called the 5' RACE reads with MiXCR. The sample yields 690,000 or so distinct CDR3 sequences, 8.5% to 9.5% seen once. These data also featured in a second study, about yellow fever vaccine responses in identical twins.

Sequenced material: PBMCs. These receptor sequences come from a woman younger than 30 in good health. Each CDR3 is given with its conserved first and last residue. A D gene is named only where the DNA matches it firmly. Where a row states a size, it is once, few, many or the class of an expanded clone; other rows omit it.

abundance,v_gene,j_gene,d_gene,CDR3nt,CDR3aa
many,TRBV24-1,TRBJ2-1,TRBD1,TGTGCCACCAGTGATTATTCCGGGACAGCAGACAATGAGCAGTTCTTC,CATSDYSGTADNEQFF
NA,TRBV28,TRBJ2-1,NA,TGTGCCAGCAGTCTCAATGGGTATGAGCAGTTCTTC,CASSLNGYEQFF
many,TRBV5-1,TRBJ2-1,TRBD1,TGCGCCAGCAGCTTGGCCAACACAGGGGGCAATGAGCAGTTCTTC,CASSLANTGGNEQFF
NA,TRBV28,TRBJ2-3,TRBD2,TGTGCCAGCAGCATCGGCCTAGCGGGATCCCCTAGCACAGATACGCAGTATTTT,CASSIGLAGSPSTDTQYF
few,TRBV5-6,TRBJ1-5,NA,TGTGCCAGCAGCCCCCAAGGAGGGATACAGCATTTT,CASSPQGGIQHF
NA,TRBV7-9,TRBJ2-1,NA,TGTGCCAGCGTCGGGTATTACAATGAGCAGTTCTTC,CASVGYYNEQFF
NA,TRBV12-3/TRBV12-4,TRBJ2-3,NA,TGTGCCAGCAGTCCCACCCCCTTTGCAGATACGCAGTATTTT,CASSPTPFADTQYF
few,TRBV3-1,TRBJ1-6,TRBD1,TGTGCCAGCAGACCCGGACAGGGTTCTTATAATTCACCCCTCCACTTT,CASRPGQGSYNSPLHF
NA,TRBV3-1,TRBJ2-3,TRBD2,TGTGCCAGCAGCGAAGCGGGGATGAGGGGCACAGATACGCAGTATTTT,CASSEAGMRGTDTQYF
NA,TRBV28,TRBJ2-1,TRBD2,TGTGCCACCTTCCTGACTAGCCCTTCCTACAATGAGCAGTTCTTC,CATFLTSPSYNEQFF
few,TRBV24-1,TRBJ2-5,TRBD2,TGTGCCACCAGTGATTTGGGTCACGCTAGCGGAGACCAAGAGACCCAGTACTTC,CATSDLGHASGDQETQYF
many,TRBV28,TRBJ2-3,TRBD2,TGTGCCAGCAGTTTCCTAGCGGAAAGCACAGATACGCAGTATTTT,CASSFLAESTDTQYF
NA,TRBV28,TRBJ2-7,NA,TGTGCCAGCAGTTCTACGCTTGGGGGCTTCTCCTACGAGCAGTACTTC,CASSSTLGGFSYEQYF
few,TRBV7-9,TRBJ2-3,TRBD2,TGTGCCAGCAGCCCCGGGACTAGCGGGACCCCAGATACGCAGTATTTT,CASSPGTSGTPDTQYF
NA,TRBV20-1,TRBJ2-2,NA,TGCAGTGCTAGCCTAACAGGGACATACGGGGAGCTGTTTTTT,CSASLTGTYGELFF
NA,TRBV7-2,TRBJ2-3,TRBD2,TGTGCCAGCAGCTTAGTGCCCCTAGCGGGGGGGCTTAACACAGATACGCAGTATTTT,CASSLVPLAGGLNTDTQYF
few,TRBV7-2,TRBJ2-1,NA,TGTGCCAGCAGCTTCCGAGGGCCAGATGAGCAGTTCTTC,CASSFRGPDEQFF
NA,TRBV19,TRBJ2-3,NA,TGTGCCAGTAGATTCCAGGGCGAAGATACGCAGTATTTT,CASRFQGEDTQYF
NA,TRBV12-3/TRBV12-4,TRBJ1-2,NA,TGTGCCAGCAGCAGGACGGGCGCTAACTATGGCTACACCTTC,CASSRTGANYGYTF
few,TRBV24-1,TRBJ1-5,TRBD1,TGTGCCACCAGTGACCGGGACAGGGTGGGTCAGCCCCAGCATTTT,CATSDRDRVGQPQHF
NA,TRBV6-5,TRBJ2-1,TRBD1,TGTGCCAGCAGTACTCCGGGACAGGGGGCCTATGAGCAGTTCTTC,CASSTPGQGAYEQFF
few,TRBV20-1,TRBJ2-2,NA,TGCAGTGCTAGGACAGCATCGAACACCGGGGAGCTGTTTTTT,CSARTASNTGELFF
NA,TRBV5-1,TRBJ1-6,NA,TGCGCCAGCAGCTCGGCCGGGTCTAATTCACCCCTCCACTTT,CASSSAGSNSPLHF
NA,TRBV18,TRBJ2-7,NA,TGTGCCAGCTCACCACCCTCTTTCGTAGAGCAGTACTTC,CASSPPSFVEQYF
NA,TRBV7-9,TRBJ2-7,NA,TGTGCCAGCAGCTCACCCGACACCTACGAGCAGTACTTC,CASSSPDTYEQYF